The T cell receptor (beta chain) under discussion was sequenced for a study of T cell responses to AZD1222 COVID-19 vaccine. Whole-study results and caveats: Reportedly, nearly half the spike-specific TCRs target unmutated variant regions. Most donors were white British and more were female, and clonal diversity was possibly underestimated.

Here immunoSEQ multiplex PCR was the method, and the copy in TCRdb shows in-frame clones only, minus some. Among around 130,000 clones listed, about 89% were seen once. Comment on this clone: Its antigen is not identified.

This CDR3 spans 16 amino acids. Germline CDR1 and CDR2: SGHVS and FQNEAQ. With 6 bases removed from V and 2 bases from J, the gap between germline ends came to 18 bases. This chain joins TRBV7-8 and TRBJ2-3; D remains unclear. The source is an adult in good health. Sequenced here: peripheral blood, sampled on day 0 of AZD1222 vaccination. In DNA, the CDR3 is TGTGCCAGCAGGGTCCGTCCGGGCCCGCCCACAGATACGCAGTATTTT. Protein: CASRVRPGPPTDTQYF.